This TCR beta chain was observed in a study of CD8 T cells in Susac syndrome. Study observations and caveats: The TCR sequencing and HLA analysis in the study involved a relatively small number of individuals, as the study acknowledged.

Reverse transcription of roughly 0.5 to 1 ug RNA used random hexamers. Coverage of TCR beta CDR3 amplification by immunoSEQ multiplex PCR extended to 54 Vbeta and 13 Jbeta. Each CDR3 protein is one row after TCRdb ran MiXCR on the immunoSEQ multiplex PCR reads. The sample includes 150,000 to 200,000 distinct CDR3 sequences, roughly 95% of them seen just once. Sequencing of TCR beta, carried out with a high-throughput approach, was applied to CD8+ and CD4+ T cells from the blood. Purification of the CD8+ and CD4+ T cells relied on negative isolation, and TEMRA cells underwent FACS enrichment. This CDR3 spans 15 amino acids. Germline V gives CDR1 SEHNR, CDR2 FQNEAQ (reference sequence). V shed 5 bases and J 7 bases; nucleotides not matched to a gene: 5. As concerns this clonotype: The antigen remains unidentified.

Sequencing was performed on CD4+ T cells from PBMCs. This TCR derives from a human donor in good health. The chain recombines TRBV7-9 with TRBJ1-6; 10 bases map to TRBD1. CDR3 region: CASSTGQGGNSPLHF. As DNA, the CDR3 is TGTGCCAGCAGCACAGGACAGGGGGGAAATTCACCCCTCCACTTT.